Detailed here is one TCR beta chain. Its specificity is not known. From the 5' RACE reads, TCRdb called clonotypes with MiXCR, one entry per CDR3 protein. The sample lists approximately 260,000 distinct CDR3 sequences, under 15% occurring once. The V end lost 3 bases, the J end lost 3 bases, and 10 bases lay between the germline ends. Germline loops: CDR1 SGDLS, CDR2 YYNGEE. CDR3 size: 13 residues. The sample belongs to a study of T cells after yellow fever vaccination. Study in general: Where fractions had low cell numbers, libraries were prepared from them with the SMART-Seq v4 Ultra Low Input RNA kit.

Points from the study as a whole: Most primary-vaccination clones reappeared after the booster (about 95% CD4, about 88% CD8). Repertoires sorted by FACS could include abundant clonotypes that are contaminants from the bulk population.

The clonotype comes from a man aged 25-40 years who received the YFV17D yellow fever vaccine. V and J are TRBV9 and TRBJ2-7; no firm D call. The input for sequencing was CD4+ T cells sorted from PBMCs, taken 45 days after the yellow fever booster vaccination. CDR3 sequence reads: CASSAGELYEQYF. Here the CDR3 DNA reads TGTGCCAGCAGCGCTGGAGAGCTCTACGAGCAGTACTTC.